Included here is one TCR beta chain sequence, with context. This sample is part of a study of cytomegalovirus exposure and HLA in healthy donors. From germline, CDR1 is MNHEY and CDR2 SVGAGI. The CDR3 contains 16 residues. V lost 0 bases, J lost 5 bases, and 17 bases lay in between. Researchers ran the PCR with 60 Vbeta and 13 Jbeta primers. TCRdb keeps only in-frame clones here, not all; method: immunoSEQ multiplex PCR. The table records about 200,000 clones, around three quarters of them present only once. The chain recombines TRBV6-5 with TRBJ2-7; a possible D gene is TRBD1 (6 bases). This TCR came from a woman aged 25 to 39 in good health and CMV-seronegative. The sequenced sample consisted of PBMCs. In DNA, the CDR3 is TGTGCCAGCAGTTACTCGGCAGGGGCGGACCTCAACGAGCAGTACTTC. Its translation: CASSYSAGADLNEQYF.